This TCR beta chain was profiled in a study of CXCR3-negative and CXCR3-positive naive CD8 T cells. Study summary: Per-library TRB read counts averaged about 1.5 +/- 0.3 million, adding up to some 150 million in total.

CD45RO-CCR7+CD27+CD95- characterized naive CD8+ T cells. All TRB cDNA libraries came from 5' RACE performed with UMI labels. Using the 5' RACE reads, TCRdb records one entry per CDR3 protein without DNA. This listing includes some 120,000 distinct CDR3 sequences. Note on this clonotype: The antigen remains undetermined.

The germline V gene has CDR1 SGHTA and CDR2 FQGNSA. The CDR3 runs to 15 residues. Broader study findings: Hydrophobicity was higher for TRB CDR3s found in CXCR3-positive naive cells than in CXCR3-negative naive cells. The TRBV-TRBJ usage of naive CXCR3-negative and CXCR3-positive cells was similar, but that of memory cells differed. Comparably high diversity marked both naive subsets, whereas memory CD8+ cells had much lower diversity.

This chain links TRBV7-2 with TRBJ2-5; as DNA is missing, the TRBD1 call by TCRdb cannot be tested. The receptor was isolated from a human donor in good health. Some clones in this sample may be carry-over from other donors' samples. The sequencing sample was made of naive CXCR3+ CD8+ T cells from blood. Subset in this sample: CD45RO-CCR7+CD27+CD95- naive CD8+ T cells expressing CXCR3 (TNR3+). This CDR3 reads CASSPEYEGLGTQYF.